A selection of T cell receptor beta chains follows, all from one sample in a study of OX40 agonist ivuxolimab in advanced cancers. The data were produced by immunoSEQ multiplex PCR, yet TCRdb's version contains in-frame clones alone and is incomplete. The repertoire includes almost 15,000 clones, about 80% of them detected once, and 35% sits in the top ten. Sequences were derived from CD4+ or CD8+ T cells sorted from blood, sampled in a trial of the OX40 agonist ivuxolimab. These receptors were collected from an adult with an advanced solid tumor such as melanoma, head and neck, liver or kidney cancer. Both conserved end residues are part of each CDR3. A D gene is named only where the DNA matches it firmly. Some rows mark clone size as missing; the rest say once, few, many or name a class of expanded clone.

J gene: TRBJ2-7
D gene: -
clone size: -
V gene: TRBV14
CDR3 DNA: TGTGCCAGCAGCTGGGACGGCGCGGCGTGGGAGCAGTACTTC
CDR3 protein: CASSWDGAAWEQYF

J gene: TRBJ2-7
D gene: -
clone size: few
V gene: TRBV19
CDR3 DNA: TGTGCCAGTAGTATAGGGTTCTCCTACGAGCAGTACTTC
CDR3 protein: CASSIGFSYEQYF

J gene: TRBJ2-1
D gene: -
clone size: -
V gene: TRBV7-9
CDR3 DNA: TGTGCCAGCACTCCCGACCCAAATTCTCCCTACAATGAGCAGTTCTTC
CDR3 protein: CASTPDPNSPYNEQFF

J gene: TRBJ2-1
D gene: -
clone size: -
V gene: TRBV6-5
CDR3 DNA: TGTGCCAGCAGTTTTGGGGGTTTTGGGAATGAGCAGTTCTTC
CDR3 protein: CASSFGGFGNEQFF

J gene: TRBJ1-5
D gene: -
clone size: -
V gene: TRBV5-1
CDR3 DNA: TGCGCCAGCAGCTTGCGAGGAGATCAGCCCCAGCATTTT
CDR3 protein: CASSLRGDQPQHF

J gene: TRBJ2-1
D gene: -
clone size: -
V gene: TRBV7-9
CDR3 DNA: TGTGCCAGCAGCTTAGGGGACAATGAGCAGTTCTTC
CDR3 protein: CASSLGDNEQFF

J gene: TRBJ1-1
D gene: -
clone size: -
V gene: TRBV6-5
CDR3 DNA: TGTGCCAGCAGTTTGGCGGGCCCGAACACTGAAGCTTTCTTT
CDR3 protein: CASSLAGPNTEAFF

J gene: TRBJ2-7
D gene: TRBD1
clone size: -
V gene: TRBV5-4
CDR3 DNA: TGCGCCAGCAGCCAAGATCCTCCCGGGACAGTATCCTACGAGCAGTACTTC
CDR3 protein: CASSQDPPGTVSYEQYF

J gene: TRBJ1-1
D gene: -
clone size: -
V gene: TRBV11-1
CDR3 DNA: TGTGCCAGCAGTTTTCCCGTGGGGGGTGAAGCTTTCTTT
CDR3 protein: CASSFPVGGEAFF

J gene: TRBJ2-7
D gene: -
clone size: once
V gene: TRBV6-1
CDR3 DNA: TGTGCCAGCGGGATGGGGCCAGACTACGAGCAGTACTTC
CDR3 protein: CASGMGPDYEQYF

J gene: TRBJ2-7
D gene: -
clone size: -
V gene: TRBV9
CDR3 DNA: TGTGCCAGCAGCGTAGGAGATGGGTACGGTCGCGAGCAGTACTTC
CDR3 protein: CASSVGDGYGREQYF

J gene: TRBJ1-2
D gene: -
clone size: few
V gene: TRBV11-2
CDR3 DNA: TGTGCCAGCAGCTTTCTAACTGACTATGGCTACACCTTC
CDR3 protein: CASSFLTDYGYTF

J gene: TRBJ2-5
D gene: TRBD1
clone size: -
V gene: TRBV4-2
CDR3 DNA: TGTGCCAGCAGCCATACAGGGGGCGCGAAGACCCAGTACTTC
CDR3 protein: CASSHTGGAKTQYF

J gene: TRBJ2-5
D gene: -
clone size: few
V gene: TRBV27
CDR3 DNA: TGTGCCAGCAGTTTATTGAGGGGGACCCAGTACTTC
CDR3 protein: CASSLLRGTQYF

J gene: TRBJ1-1
D gene: -
clone size: -
V gene: TRBV4-3
CDR3 DNA: TGCGCCAGCAGCCAAGTCGGAGCTCCTGAAGCTTTCTTT
CDR3 protein: CASSQVGAPEAFF

J gene: TRBJ2-7
D gene: -
clone size: -
V gene: TRBV10-2
CDR3 DNA: TGCGCCAGCAGTGAGAGCTCCTACGAGCAGTACTTC
CDR3 protein: CASSESSYEQYF

J gene: TRBJ2-5
D gene: TRBD1
clone size: -
V gene: TRBV27
CDR3 DNA: TGTGCCAGCAGTCACCCGACAGGGGGGGACCAGTACTTC
CDR3 protein: CASSHPTGGDQYF

J gene: TRBJ1-2
D gene: -
clone size: once
V gene: TRBV20-1
CDR3 DNA: TGCAGTGCTAGACCCCCTATCGGCTACACCTTC
CDR3 protein: CSARPPIGYTF

J gene: TRBJ1-1
D gene: -
clone size: -
V gene: TRBV6-1
CDR3 DNA: TGTGCCAGCAGATTGCTCACTGAAGCTTTCTTT
CDR3 protein: CASRLLTEAFF

J gene: TRBJ1-2
D gene: TRBD1
clone size: -
V gene: TRBV5-5
CDR3 DNA: TGTGCCAGCAGCTGGGAACAGGGGGGCTATGGCTACACCTTC
CDR3 protein: CASSWEQGGYGYTF

J gene: TRBJ1-1
D gene: TRBD1
clone size: once
V gene: TRBV9
CDR3 DNA: TGTGCCAGTAGCACAGGGGACACTGAAGCTTTCTTT
CDR3 protein: CASSTGDTEAFF

J gene: TRBJ2-7
D gene: -
clone size: -
V gene: TRBV7-8
CDR3 DNA: TGTGCCAGCAGCACCGGTTTGGGTTACGAGCAGTACTTC
CDR3 protein: CASSTGLGYEQYF

J gene: TRBJ2-5
D gene: -
clone size: -
V gene: TRBV4-3
CDR3 DNA: TGCGCCAGCAGCCAAGAGTCCGGGATCGCTCAAGAGACCCAGTACTTC
CDR3 protein: CASSQESGIAQETQYF

J gene: TRBJ1-5
D gene: -
clone size: -
V gene: TRBV6-5
CDR3 DNA: TGTGCCAGCAGCGTCTATTTTGGCGGCAATCAGCCCCAGCATTTT
CDR3 protein: CASSVYFGGNQPQHF

J gene: TRBJ2-7
D gene: TRBD1
clone size: -
V gene: TRBV4-1
CDR3 DNA: TGCGCCAGCAGCCAAGCAGCCGGGACAGGGTCCTACGAGCAGTACTTC
CDR3 protein: CASSQAAGTGSYEQYF

J gene: TRBJ2-1
D gene: -
clone size: -
V gene: TRBV29-1
CDR3 DNA: TGCAGCGTTGAAGAGGCAGGCTACAATGAGCAGTTCTTC
CDR3 protein: CSVEEAGYNEQFF

J gene: TRBJ2-7
D gene: -
clone size: -
V gene: TRBV12-5
CDR3 DNA: TGTGCTAGTGGCACACATGGGGGCTCATCCTACGAGCAGTACTTC
CDR3 protein: CASGTHGGSSYEQYF

J gene: TRBJ2-3
D gene: -
clone size: -
V gene: TRBV7-3
CDR3 DNA: TGTGCCAGCAGCGCTGGGACCGCTAGCACAGATACGCAGTATTTT
CDR3 protein: CASSAGTASTDTQYF

J gene: TRBJ1-1
D gene: -
clone size: -
V gene: TRBV4-3
CDR3 DNA: TGCGCCAGCAGCCAAAGCCCACCACAGGGTATCAACACTGAAGCTTTCTTT
CDR3 protein: CASSQSPPQGINTEAFF

J gene: TRBJ1-4
D gene: -
clone size: -
V gene: TRBV15
CDR3 DNA: TGTGCCACCAGCAGAGAGGGAGAGCCGATTAATGAAAAACTGTTTTTT
CDR3 protein: CATSREGEPINEKLFF

J gene: TRBJ2-2
D gene: -
clone size: large
V gene: TRBV18
CDR3 DNA: TGTGCCAGCTCACCACCGGAAACGAACACCGGGGAGCTGTTTTTT
CDR3 protein: CASSPPETNTGELFF

J gene: TRBJ2-7
D gene: TRBD2
clone size: -
V gene: TRBV4-3
CDR3 DNA: TGCGCCAGCAGCCAAGATCGGCTAGCGGGGGAGTCCTTGCCTCAGTACGAGCAGTACTTC
CDR3 protein: CASSQDRLAGESLPQYEQYF

J gene: TRBJ2-7
D gene: -
clone size: -
V gene: TRBV14
CDR3 DNA: TGTGCCAGCAGCCAAGGTTTCGGGCTTCGAAACTACGAGCAGTACTTC
CDR3 protein: CASSQGFGLRNYEQYF

J gene: TRBJ2-1
D gene: -
clone size: once
V gene: TRBV7-2
CDR3 DNA: TGTGCCAGCAGCTCATACAGGGTCTACAATGAGCAGTTCTTC
CDR3 protein: CASSSYRVYNEQFF

J gene: TRBJ1-2
D gene: -
clone size: few
V gene: TRBV2
CDR3 DNA: TGTGCCAGCACCCCTCCTCTCTGGCTCACCTTC
CDR3 protein: CASTPPLWLTF

J gene: TRBJ2-3
D gene: TRBD2
clone size: -
V gene: TRBV10-3
CDR3 DNA: TGTGCCATCAGTGAGTCCGGGACTAGCGGGGGGGCCGAAGATACGCAGTATTTT
CDR3 protein: CAISESGTSGGAEDTQYF

J gene: TRBJ2-2
D gene: -
clone size: -
V gene: TRBV7-9
CDR3 DNA: TGTGCCAGCAGCTACCCGGAAGCCCAAACCGGGGAGCTGTTTTTT
CDR3 protein: CASSYPEAQTGELFF

J gene: TRBJ1-1
D gene: -
clone size: -
V gene: TRBV7-2
CDR3 DNA: TGTGCCAGCAGCTCGGCAGGATTGGGGGGCCCTTTCTTT
CDR3 protein: CASSSAGLGGPFF

J gene: TRBJ1-3
D gene: TRBD1
clone size: -
V gene: TRBV9
CDR3 DNA: TGTGCCAGCAGCGGGAACAGGGGTTCTGGAAACACCATATATTTT
CDR3 protein: CASSGNRGSGNTIYF

J gene: TRBJ1-2
D gene: -
clone size: -
V gene: TRBV4-3
CDR3 DNA: TGCGCCAGCAGCCAGGGGACGACAGCTTTTTATGGCTACACCTTC
CDR3 protein: CASSQGTTAFYGYTF

J gene: TRBJ1-1
D gene: -
clone size: once
V gene: TRBV29-1
CDR3 DNA: TGCAGCGTGGGGGGGAGGGGCTCCGGGGGACCTGAAGCTTTCTTT
CDR3 protein: CSVGGRGSGGPEAFF

J gene: TRBJ2-1
D gene: -
clone size: -
V gene: TRBV27
CDR3 DNA: TGTGCCAGCAGTTCTCGGACAGACAGCTCCTACAATGAGCAGTTCTTC
CDR3 protein: CASSSRTDSSYNEQFF

J gene: TRBJ2-3
D gene: -
clone size: -
V gene: TRBV25-1
CDR3 DNA: TGTGCCAGCAGCTTAACTGAGGGATCCCTAGGAGATACGCAGTATTTT
CDR3 protein: CASSLTEGSLGDTQYF

J gene: TRBJ2-1
D gene: -
clone size: -
V gene: TRBV7-3
CDR3 DNA: TGTGCCAGCAGCTTATCCGCTCTAGACCTGACTCGGCAGTTCTTC
CDR3 protein: CASSLSALDLTRQFF

J gene: TRBJ1-1
D gene: -
clone size: -
V gene: TRBV7-2
CDR3 DNA: TGTGCCAGCAGCTTCTTTGGTAACACTGAAGCTTTCTTT
CDR3 protein: CASSFFGNTEAFF

J gene: TRBJ1-3
D gene: -
clone size: -
V gene: TRBV6-5
CDR3 DNA: TGTGCCAGCAGACCAGTCGGTGGAAACACCATATATTTT
CDR3 protein: CASRPVGGNTIYF

J gene: TRBJ2-5
D gene: -
clone size: once
V gene: TRBV6-5
CDR3 DNA: TGTGCCAGCAGTTACTCGAACGAAGAGACCCAGTACTTC
CDR3 protein: CASSYSNEETQYF

J gene: TRBJ1-5
D gene: TRBD1
clone size: -
V gene: TRBV7-9
CDR3 DNA: TGTGCCAGCAGCGCGGGACAGGGGGTTCAGCCCCAGCATTTT
CDR3 protein: CASSAGQGVQPQHF

J gene: TRBJ2-3
D gene: -
clone size: -
V gene: TRBV9
CDR3 DNA: TGTGCCAGCAGCGAATACGGGACGGATACAGATACGCAGTATTTT
CDR3 protein: CASSEYGTDTDTQYF

J gene: TRBJ1-5
D gene: TRBD1
clone size: once
V gene: TRBV4-3
CDR3 DNA: TGCGCCAGCAGCCAAGGACAGGGAGGTCATCAGCCCCAGCATTTT
CDR3 protein: CASSQGQGGHQPQHF

J gene: TRBJ2-1
D gene: -
clone size: -
V gene: TRBV6-5
CDR3 DNA: TGTGCCAGCAGTTACTCCAGGGCGGGTTGGAAGTTCTTC
CDR3 protein: CASSYSRAGWKFF

J gene: TRBJ1-4
D gene: -
clone size: -
V gene: TRBV7-9
CDR3 DNA: TGTGCCAGCAGCGCCCGGGACCTTTTGAATGAAAAACTGTTTTTT
CDR3 protein: CASSARDLLNEKLFF

J gene: TRBJ1-5
D gene: -
clone size: -
V gene: TRBV6-6
CDR3 DNA: TGTGCCAGCACCTTTCTGGACAGAGGCAATCAGCCCCAGCATTTT
CDR3 protein: CASTFLDRGNQPQHF

J gene: TRBJ2-1
D gene: -
clone size: -
V gene: TRBV9
CDR3 DNA: TGTGCCAGCAGCGCATTAGGGTATGAGCAGTTCTTC
CDR3 protein: CASSALGYEQFF